The entry below describes one T cell receptor beta chain. Its antigen is not known. A sample-barcoded 5' primer and a J-beta primer mix were used in a second PCR of roughly 6 to 11 cycles. A template-switch adaptor with 12 random nucleotides tagged each cDNA molecule. Each CDR3 protein is one row after TCRdb ran MiXCR on the 5' RACE reads. Of under 850,000 distinct CDR3 sequences listed, 30% to 45% were seen once; the top ten hold 13%. The sample is drawn from a study of blood T cells in healthy people across ages. Each donor's blood draw was roughly 10 milliliters of peripheral blood. This CDR3 has 17 amino acids. V was shortened by 1 base and J by 0 bases, with 15 bases between the two germline ends. The V gene's germline CDR1 is SGHVS and CDR2 FQNEAQ. Study observations and caveats: Higher diversity and more naive CD4+ cells were features of long-lived donors, compared to aged donors.

The chain recombines TRBV7-8 with TRBJ1-2; D is uncertain. This receptor was taken from a young man in good health. Input material: blood. CDR3 DNA: TGTGCCAGCAGCTTAGAGGGTGGCAGGACTTCTAACTATGGCTACACCTTC. It is translated as CASSLEGGRTSNYGYTF.